The sequence of this T cell receptor (beta chain) was determined in a study of T cell clones after liver transplantation. Overall study: A pre-transplant mixed lymphocyte reaction with TCRbeta sequencing defined graft-donor-reactive clones followed in post-transplant blood. Apart from a few HCV-positive recipients, transplants were for non-autoimmune, non-viral reasons.

Remarks on this clone: Its antigen remains unidentified.

Clones were read by immunoSEQ multiplex PCR, and TCRdb kept only the in-frame ones, dropping some. The sample holds roughly 19,000 clones, more than 65% seen once. Study-wide results and caveats: These preliminary findings come from unstandardized post-transplant sampling times.

The germline V gene encodes CDR1 MNHEY and CDR2 SVGAGI. This CDR3 spans 12 amino acids. The trim removed 6 bases at V and 2 bases at J, leaving 1 base unmatched. The sample was CD8+ T cells from blood, taken 54 months after liver transplant. This clonotype was obtained from a human patient who received a liver transplant. Some T cells may trace back to the graft donor. This chain joins TRBV6-5 and TRBJ2-7, with 7 bases matching TRBD2. The CDR3 here is CASRGGAYEQYF. The CDR3 DNA sequence: TGTGCCAGCAGGGGGGGGGCCTACGAGCAGTACTTC.